This T cell receptor beta chain is drawn from a study of shared clonotypes between healthy human individuals. A word on this clone: Its specificity is unknown.

Sequenced by immunoSEQ multiplex PCR; TCRdb stores in-frame clones only, minus some. This sample has roughly 810,000 clones, with 90% to 98% found just once. General observations from the study: Relative to memory subsets, naive subsets generally showed larger estimated richness. Clonotype sharing among donors, it was expected, would be affected by sequencing depth.

With 1 base removed from V and 0 bases from J, the gap between germline ends came to 9 bases. The CDR3 covers 14 residues. Germline lookup yields CDR1 SQVTM and CDR2 ANQGSEA. CD45RO negativity and positive selection for CCR7 defined naive CD8 cells, a population that excluded terminally differentiated effector memory CD45RA+ cells. The TCR was taken from a man aged 25 to 40 in good health. Material: naive CD8+ T cells sorted from blood. The rearrangement joins TRBV29-1 to TRBJ1-1; no firm D call. CDR3 nucleotide sequence: TGCAGCGTTGAAGTCGATTATATGAACACTGAAGCTTTCTTT. This gives the protein CSVEVDYMNTEAFF.